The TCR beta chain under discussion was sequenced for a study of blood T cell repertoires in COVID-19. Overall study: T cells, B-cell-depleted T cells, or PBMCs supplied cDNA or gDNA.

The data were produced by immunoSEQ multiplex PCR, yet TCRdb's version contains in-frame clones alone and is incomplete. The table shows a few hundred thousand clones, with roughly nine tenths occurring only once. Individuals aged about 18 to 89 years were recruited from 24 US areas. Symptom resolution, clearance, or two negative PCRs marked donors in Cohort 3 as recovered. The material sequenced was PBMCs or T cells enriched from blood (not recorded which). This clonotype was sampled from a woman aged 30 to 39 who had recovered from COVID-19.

DNA of the CDR3: TGTGCCAGCAGCCAAATCCAGTCTGAAGCTTTCTTT. This sequence encodes CASSQIQSEAFF. The chain couples TRBV3-1 (or the pseudogene TRBV3-2) to TRBJ1-1; the D is unclear. Trimming pared 2 bases from V and 6 bases from J, leaving 7 bases between. This CDR3 has 12 residues. Per the germline V gene, CDR1 is LGHDT and CDR2 is YNNKEL (reference sequence).